The 32 T cell receptor beta chains below come from one sample, sequenced in a study of blood T cell repertoires in COVID-19. Generated by immunoSEQ multiplex PCR, the TCRdb table keeps only in-frame clones and is missing some. The table includes 150,000 to 200,000 clones, 65% to 85% detected once. Input material: PBMCs or T cells enriched from blood (not recorded which). Every receptor here comes from a woman aged 60-75 years who had recovered from COVID-19.

J is TRBJ2-7 and V is TRBV29-1; 7 nucleotides line up with TRBD1. J was trimmed by 1 base and V by 7 bases; bases with no gene match: 4. The length of the CDR3 is 12 residues. Germline V gene sequence: CDR1 SQVTM, CDR2 ANQGSEA. The CDR3 DNA is TGCAGCGCCCGGGACAGTTCCTACGAGCAGTACTTC. This translates into CSARDSSYEQYF.

The chain has TRBV6-6 and TRBJ1-2; D is undetermined. V was cut by 2 bases and J by 7 bases, with 14 bases left in between. The CDR3 is 14 amino acids. Germline V gene lookup returns CDR1 MNHNY and CDR2 SVGAGI (reference sequence). CDR3 protein: CASSYPDGVAGYTF. DNA for the CDR3: TGTGCCAGCAGTTACCCCGACGGGGTCGCTGGCTACACCTTC.

The rearrangement joins TRBV18 to TRBJ1-1; tentative D call: TRBD1 (5 bases). This CDR3 is 13 amino acids long. The V gene's germline CDR1 is KGHSH and CDR2 LQKENI. V dropped 6 bases and J dropped 5 bases, with 13 bases sitting between them. The CDR3, as DNA: TGTGCCAGCTCGCAGGGATTGGAGACTGAAGCTTTCTTT. Encoded protein: CASSQGLETEAFF.

The chain recombines TRBV28 with TRBJ2-7; D possibly corresponds to TRBD1 (5 bases). In germline, CDR1 is MDHEN, CDR2 SYDVKM. The CDR3 has 14 residues. V was clipped by 5 bases and J by 4 bases, with 15 bases between them. The CDR3 loop reads CASSIPGNVYEQYF. The CDR3, as DNA: TGTGCCAGCAGTATACCAGGGAATGTTTACGAGCAGTACTTC.

The rearrangement joins TRBV27 to TRBJ1-3; 7 nucleotides match TRBD1. With V trimmed by 5 bases and J by 7 bases, 11 bases remained unmatched. The CDR3 extends over 15 amino acids. The germline V gene has CDR1 MNHEY and CDR2 SMNVEV (reference sequence). CDR3 DNA: TGTGCCAGCAGTCCGGGAGGGGGCAAGGGGAACACCATATATTTT. Protein product: CASSPGGGKGNTIYF.

This chain joins TRBV7-2 and TRBJ1-1, with no clear D. CDR1 and CDR2 from the germline V gene are SGHTA and FQGNSA. Trimming took off 0 bases at V and 8 bases at J, with 10 bases between the two ends. The CDR3 is 13 amino acids. The CDR3, as DNA: TGTGCCAGCAGCTTAGCGCCGAGGTGGGAAGCTTTCTTT. Protein sequence: CASSLAPRWEAFF.

V usage is TRBV10-2 and J usage is TRBJ2-7, with 9 bases identical to TRBD1. Trimming removed 2 bases from V and 2 bases from J; junction bases left unmatched: 1. CDR1 WSHSY and CDR2 SAAADI come from the germline V gene. The CDR3 extends over 14 amino acids. The CDR3 coding sequence is TGCGCCAGCAGTGAGGGGACAGGGCCCTACGAGCAGTACTTC. It yields the protein CASSEGTGPYEQYF.

The gene calls are TRBV13 and TRBJ1-5, with 8 bases lining up with TRBD1. The CDR3 is 13 residues long. CDR1 and CDR2 (germline): PRHDT, FYEKMQ (reference sequence). The junction had 4 bases not matched to a gene; V was cut back by 5 bases and J by 7 bases. CDR3 in DNA: TGTGCCAGCAGCCCCGGACAGGGCCAGCCCCAGCATTTT. The encoded protein is CASSPGQGQPQHF.

This clone is a singleton in its sample. The CDR3 reads CASSIQGWQTQYF. DNA of the CDR3: TGTGCCAGCAGCATACAGGGGTGGCAGACCCAGTACTTC. The chain uses TRBV11-2 and TRBJ2-5; 7 nucleotides line up with TRBD1. There are 13 residues in the CDR3. The V gene end was trimmed by 5 bases and the J gene end by 6 bases; junction bases not matched to a gene: 6. CDR1 is SGHAT and CDR2 is FQNNGV in the germline V gene.

The chain combines TRBV15 with TRBJ2-5; 9 bases are shared with TRBD1. Per germline, CDR1 LNHNV and CDR2 YYDKDF (reference sequence). V shed 5 bases, J shed 2 bases, and the junction held 3 bases outside the gene matches. The length of the CDR3 is 14 residues. The CDR3 reads CATSPTGGQETQYF. CDR3 bases: TGTGCCACCAGCCCGACAGGGGGACAAGAGACCCAGTACTTC.

There are many counts of this clone. In nucleotides, the CDR3 is TGTGCCAGCAGCTCCAGAGGGGGGGACAGGGACTTTGAGCAGTACTTC. This encodes CASSSRGGDRDFEQYF. The V and J genes are TRBV11-2 and TRBJ2-7; 9 nucleotides agree with TRBD1. J was trimmed by 7 bases and V by 4 bases; bases with no gene match: 14. Germline V gene sequence: CDR1 SGHAT, CDR2 FQNNGV. The CDR3 loop spans 16 amino acids.

The CDR3 DNA sequence: TGCAGTGCTTGGACAGGGTTTGGCTACACCTTC. Translated, it gives CSAWTGFGYTF. V and J are TRBV20-1 and TRBJ1-2; 8 bases map to TRBD1. This CDR3 is 11 amino acids long. V was clipped by 5 bases and J by 7 bases; unmatched bases: 3. The V gene's germline CDR1 is DFQATT and CDR2 SNEGSKA (reference sequence).

The rearrangement uses TRBV10-3 and TRBJ1-1; perhaps TRBD1 as D (5 bases). Germline V CDR1 and CDR2: ENHRY, SYGVKD. V gave up 2 bases and J gave up 1 base, with 8 bases separating them. The CDR3 has 14 amino acids. The CDR3 here is CAISEGQGNTEAFF. The CDR3 DNA reads TGTGCCATCAGTGAGGGGCAGGGGAACACTGAAGCTTTCTTT.

The genes are TRBV4-2 and TRBJ2-2, with 10 positions matching TRBD2. Germline V gene data show CDR1 as LGHNA and CDR2 as YNFKEQ. V trimming: 0 bases; J trimming: 1 base; junction bases outside the gene matches: 2. The CDR3 sequence is 17 residues long. The CDR3 loop reads CASSQEWTSGNTGELFF. The CDR3 nucleotides read TGTGCCAGCAGCCAAGAATGGACTAGCGGGAACACCGGGGAGCTGTTTTTT.

This clone was seen once. This chain joins TRBV7-9 and TRBJ2-7; TRBD2 agrees at 7 bases. With V trimmed by 7 bases and J by 0 bases, 9 bases remained unmatched. CDR1 SEHNR and CDR2 FQNEAQ come from the germline V gene (reference sequence). The CDR3 has 15 amino acids. The CDR3 DNA reads TGTGCCAGCAACCCCCTGGGGGGGAGCTCCTACGAGCAGTACTTC. Its protein is CASNPLGGSSYEQYF.

In DNA, the CDR3 is TGTGCCAGCTCACCAGGAGGGGACTTGGGTGAAGCTTTCTTT. Protein sequence: CASSPGGDLGEAFF. The chain carries TRBV18 and TRBJ1-1, with D maybe TRBD1 (5 bases). V shed 2 bases and J shed 7 bases, with 14 bases lying between them. CDR1 is KGHSH, CDR2 LQKENI, per germline. CDR3 length: 14 residues.

The chain links TRBV3-1 (or the pseudogene TRBV3-2) to TRBJ2-7; tentatively, D is TRBD1 (5 bases). CDR3 length: 13 residues. Trimming took off 4 bases at V and 3 bases at J, with 10 bases between the two ends. Germline V gene data show CDR1 as LGHDT and CDR2 as YNNKEL (reference sequence). DNA of the CDR3: TGTGCCAGCAGCCGGGCAGGGCTCTACGAGCAGTACTTC. Translation: CASSRAGLYEQYF.

The chain employs TRBV19 and TRBJ2-1; 11 nucleotides line up with TRBD2. V gave up 5 bases and J gave up 8 bases; unmatched junction bases: 11. The CDR3 sequence is 16 residues long. Germline loops: CDR1 LNHDA, CDR2 SQIVND (reference sequence). The CDR3 sequence is CASSPLGSGRAHEQFF. The CDR3 region has the DNA TGTGCCAGTAGTCCCCTAGGTAGCGGGAGGGCCCATGAGCAGTTCTTC.

The chain joins TRBV2 to TRBJ1-6, with 8 bases lining up with TRBD1. Per the germline V gene, CDR1 is SNHLY and CDR2 is FYNNEI. J gave up 9 bases and V 7 bases, and 14 bases lay outside the gene matches. The length of the CDR3 is 16 residues. The CDR3 coding sequence is TGTGCCAGCACCGAGGCTGCAGGGGGCGCCGGTTCACCCCTCCACTTT. Protein: CASTEAAGGAGSPLHF.

The V gene is TRBV5-4, the J gene TRBJ2-7; TRBD1 agrees at 8 bases. CDR1 and CDR2 (germline): SGHNT, YYREEE (reference sequence). CDR3 size: 15 residues. J was trimmed by 3 bases and V by 0 bases; bases with no gene match: 5. The CDR3 DNA follows: TGTGCCAGCAGCTTGGGAGGACAGGGCGACTACGAGCAGTACTTC. Encoded protein: CASSLGGQGDYEQYF.

The chain has TRBV11-2 and TRBJ2-3; 8 nucleotides align to TRBD2. After removal of 8 bases from V and 5 bases from J, the junction contained 6 bases not matched to a gene. CDR3 length: 13 amino acids. Germline CDR1 SGHAT, CDR2 FQNNGV. In DNA form, the CDR3 reads TGTGCCAGCCGAGTGCTAGCGGGAGATACGCAGTATTTT. It codes for CASRVLAGDTQYF.

V usage is TRBV19 and J usage is TRBJ2-6; the match to TRBD2 covers 7 bases. The CDR3 length is 19 residues. Germline V gene data show CDR1 as LNHDA and CDR2 as SQIVND (reference sequence). Trimming at V came to 7 bases and at J to 0 bases, leaving 15 bases not matched to a gene. The CDR3 bases are TGTGCCAGTACAACACATTCGGGGGGTTCCCTCTCTGGGGCCAACGTCCTGACTTTC. Translation: CASTTHSGGSLSGANVLTF.

The chain recombines TRBV11-3 with TRBJ1-4; D is ambiguous. The CDR3 is 18 residues long. Trimming took off 4 bases at V and 5 bases at J, with 23 bases between the two ends. Germline CDR1 is SGHNT and CDR2 is YENEEA. CDR3 region: CASSSIRCLQTRNEKLFF. CDR3 coding DNA: TGTGCCAGCAGCTCCATACGCTGCTTACAGACCCGGAATGAAAAACTGTTTTTT.

The V call is TRBV7-9, the J call TRBJ1-5, with 8 nucleotides matching TRBD1. The CDR3 extends over 15 amino acids. V lost 5 bases and J lost 0; bases outside the gene matches: 3. Germline-derived CDR1 and CDR2 are SEHNR and FQNEAQ (reference sequence). The CDR3 coding sequence is TGTGCCAGCAGCCCGACAGGGGATAGCAATCAGCCCCAGCATTTT. Amino acid sequence: CASSPTGDSNQPQHF.

J is TRBJ2-7 and V is TRBV28; 8 bases fit TRBD1. The V gene's germline CDR1 is MDHEN and CDR2 SYDVKM. This CDR3 has 15 amino acids. V dropped 4 bases and J dropped 0; count of bases not matched to a gene: 5. The CDR3 region is CASSYIGTGSYEQYF. For the CDR3, the DNA is TGTGCCAGCAGTTACATAGGGACAGGCTCCTACGAGCAGTACTTC.

V gene TRBV2 combines with J gene TRBJ2-1, with TRBD2 identical over 7 bases. Germline V gives CDR1 SNHLY, CDR2 FYNNEI. The CDR3 covers 12 residues. The J segment lost 15 bases and the V segment lost 0 bases, leaving 5 bases of the junction unmatched. The CDR3 loop is CASSEARSGVFF. DNA of the CDR3: TGTGCCAGCAGTGAAGCCCGCAGCGGGGTGTTCTTC.

The chain combines TRBV12-5 with TRBJ2-2; D might be TRBD2 (5 bases). The CDR3 sequence is 12 residues long. Trimming took off 4 bases at V and 8 bases at J, with 8 bases between the two ends. CDR1 and CDR2 (germline): LGHNT, FRNRAP. CDR3 amino acids: CASGSEGGELFF. CDR3 sequence (DNA): TGTGCTAGTGGTTCCGAGGGAGGGGAGCTGTTTTTT.

The rearrangement links TRBV14 to TRBJ2-3; TRBD1 matches 9 bases. With V trimmed by 1 base and J by 3 bases, 2 bases remained unmatched. CDR1 and CDR2 (germline): SGHDN, FVKESK. CDR3 length: 15 amino acids. CDR3 nucleotides: TGTGCCAGCAGCCAAGTACAGGGGGCAACAGATACGCAGTATTTT. It is translated as CASSQVQGATDTQYF.

This clone was counted once. The rearrangement joins TRBV4-2 to TRBJ2-1; 9 bases align to TRBD2. V shed 1 base and J 0 bases; nucleotides not matched to a gene: 13. The CDR3 has 20 residues. Germline loops: CDR1 LGHNA, CDR2 YNFKEQ. This chain's CDR3 is CASSQAWVGSGRNSYNEQFF. The DNA of the CDR3 is TGTGCCAGCAGCCAAGCCTGGGTAGGTAGCGGGAGAAACTCCTACAATGAGCAGTTCTTC.

V is TRBV18 and J is TRBJ1-5; 10 bases match TRBD1. The germline V gene encodes CDR1 KGHSH and CDR2 LQKENI. The CDR3 is 15 residues long. After removal of 6 bases from V and 6 bases from J, the junction contained 8 bases not matched to a gene. The chain's CDR3 is CASSVGTGASQPQHF. The CDR3 nucleotides read TGTGCCAGCTCGGTGGGGACAGGGGCAAGTCAGCCCCAGCATTTT.

The V call is TRBV28, the J call TRBJ2-2; TRBD2 matches 7 bases. Germline values: CDR1 MDHEN, CDR2 SYDVKM. The CDR3 length is 13 residues. Germline trimming cut 2 bases from V and 7 bases from J; bases unmatched to any gene: 1. In DNA form, the CDR3 reads TGTGCCAGCAGTTTAGCGGGAGTCGGGGAGCTGTTTTTT. Amino acids: CASSLAGVGELFF.

V gene TRBV9 combines with J gene TRBJ1-5; D is ambiguous. Per germline, CDR1 SGDLS and CDR2 YYNGEE. The V gene lost 3 bases and the J gene lost 4 bases, with 8 bases spanning the gap. There are 13 residues in the CDR3. The CDR3 region has the DNA TGTGCCAGCAGCGACGGGGAAAATCAGCCCCAGCATTTT. It codes for CASSDGENQPQHF.